This TCR beta chain was found in a study of blood T cells in healthy people across ages. Study-wide findings and caveats: Reliance upon unsorted PBMCs precluded definitive naive versus antigen-experienced comparison. Strong correlation linked observed beta diversity and percent naive T cells.

Germline V gene sequence: CDR1 DFQATT, CDR2 SNEGSKA (reference sequence). V shed 2 bases and J shed 2 bases, with 10 bases lying between them. The CDR3 is made up of 14 amino acids. A second roughly 7 to 12 cycle PCR used barcoded and J-beta primers. TCRdb used MiXCR to reprocess the 5' RACE reads, holding one entry per CDR3 protein. This table holds approximately 1.5 million distinct CDR3 sequences, roughly a third found once. The sample providers were healthy Caucasian people from Russia, aged roughly 6 to 95. About this clonotype itself: What it recognizes is unknown.

The receptor comes from a woman aged 30 to 39 in good health. The sequencing input was blood. The rearrangement links TRBV20-1 to TRBJ2-1; tentatively, D is TRBD1 or TRBD2 (5 bases each). CDR3 nucleotide sequence: TGCAGTGCTAGATCTGGGACGCCCTACAATGAGCAGTTCTTC. Its translation: CSARSGTPYNEQFF.